The rows below give T cell receptor beta chains drawn from one sample of a study of T cell changes during pregnancy in multiple sclerosis. This table comes from immunoSEQ multiplex PCR, and its TCRdb copy is limited to in-frame clones, with some not included. The repertoire includes roughly 89,000 clones, just under 95% of them detected once, and around 4.1% sits in the top ten. The input for sequencing was peripheral blood, taken in the first trimester of pregnancy. Source of these receptors: a female donor with multiple sclerosis, enrolled in a pregnancy study. Each CDR3 is given with its conserved first and last residue. The D gene is left open where the match is weak. Clone size is shown for a subset of rows, as once, few, many or a class of expanded clone.

CDR3: CASSQGTGGEKLFF; DNA: TGTGCCAGCAGCCAGGGCACAGGGGGCGAAAAACTGTTTTTT; D: TRBD1; length: 14; size: -; V: TRBV5-6; J: TRBJ1-4
CDR3: CSVIEGAYTEAFF; DNA: TGCAGCGTTATAGAGGGCGCGTACACTGAAGCTTTCTTT; D: -; length: 13; size: -; V: TRBV29-1; J: TRBJ1-1
CDR3: CATLGQMNTEAFF; DNA: TGTGCCACCCTGGGACAGATGAACACTGAAGCTTTCTTT; D: TRBD1; length: 13; size: -; V: TRBV19; J: TRBJ1-1
CDR3: CASSRDRGTEAFF; DNA: TGCGCCAGCAGCCGGGACAGGGGGACTGAAGCTTTCTTT; D: TRBD1; length: 13; size: once; V: TRBV5-1; J: TRBJ1-1
CDR3: CASSEAGRGSEKLFF; DNA: TGTGCCAGCAGCGAGGCTGGCAGGGGGAGTGAAAAACTGTTTTTT; D: TRBD1; length: 15; size: -; V: TRBV13; J: TRBJ1-4
CDR3: CASSFSLAIETYNEQFF; DNA: TGTGCCAGCAGCTTTTCTCTAGCGATCGAGACCTACAATGAGCAGTTCTTC; D: -; length: 17; size: -; V: TRBV13; J: TRBJ2-1
CDR3: CASSPLDSSQGRKSPLHF; DNA: TGTGCCAGCTCACCACTAGACTCTTCTCAGGGAAGGAAATCACCCCTCCACTTT; D: -; length: 18; size: -; V: TRBV18; J: TRBJ1-6
CDR3: CASSLGAGLAGGETQYF; DNA: TGTGCCAGCAGCTTAGGAGCGGGACTAGCGGGGGGAGAGACCCAGTACTTC; D: TRBD2; length: 17; size: -; V: TRBV11-2; J: TRBJ2-5
CDR3: CASSWSTPNQPQHF; DNA: TGTGCCAGCAGCTGGAGTACCCCAAATCAGCCCCAGCATTTT; D: -; length: 14; size: -; V: TRBV5-6; J: TRBJ1-5
CDR3: CASSMGGISGNTIYF; DNA: TGTGCCAGTAGTATGGGAGGAATCTCTGGAAACACCATATATTTT; D: -; length: 15; size: -; V: TRBV19; J: TRBJ1-3
CDR3: CASSYSGQVTEAFF; DNA: TGTGCCAGCAGTTACAGTGGGCAGGTCACTGAAGCTTTCTTT; D: -; length: 14; size: -; V: TRBV6-5; J: TRBJ1-1
CDR3: CASSKSYRGQGNTIYF; DNA: TGTGCCAGTAGTAAAAGCTACAGGGGGCAGGGAAACACCATATATTTT; D: TRBD1; length: 16; size: -; V: TRBV19; J: TRBJ1-3
CDR3: CASSEVAVLVGNEQFF; DNA: TGTGCCAGCAGTGAGGTGGCAGTCCTGGTTGGCAATGAGCAGTTCTTC; D: -; length: 16; size: once; V: TRBV2; J: TRBJ2-1
CDR3: CASSRTGAGANVLTF; DNA: TGTGCCAGCAGCCGAACAGGGGCCGGGGCCAACGTCCTGACTTTC; D: TRBD1; length: 15; size: -; V: TRBV2; J: TRBJ2-6
CDR3: CASSSQSIYEQYF; DNA: TGTGCCAGCAGCTCACAATCAATCTACGAGCAGTACTTC; D: -; length: 13; size: once; V: TRBV7-8; J: TRBJ2-7
CDR3: CATSRTGTIRIGANVLTF; DNA: TGTGCCACCAGCAGAACCGGGACAATCCGGATTGGGGCCAACGTCCTGACTTTC; D: -; length: 18; size: once; V: TRBV15; J: TRBJ2-6
CDR3: CASSHLGRQGVTDTQYF; DNA: TGCGCCAGCAGCCACTTAGGAAGGCAGGGCGTCACAGATACGCAGTATTTT; D: -; length: 17; size: -; V: TRBV4-1; J: TRBJ2-3
CDR3: CASSIHRGSGANVLTF; DNA: TGTGCCAGTAGTATACACAGGGGCTCTGGGGCCAACGTCCTGACTTTC; D: TRBD1; length: 16; size: -; V: TRBV19; J: TRBJ2-6
CDR3: CASSSMYYGQQETQYF; DNA: TGTGCCAGCAGCTCAATGTATTATGGACAGCAAGAGACCCAGTACTTC; D: -; length: 16; size: -; V: TRBV14; J: TRBJ2-5
CDR3: CASRPSGQGLAKNIQYF; DNA: TGTGCCAGTCGCCCCTCCGGACAGGGTCTAGCCAAAAACATTCAGTACTTC; D: TRBD1; length: 17; size: -; V: TRBV27; J: TRBJ2-4
CDR3: CATSREANQPQHF; DNA: TGTGCCACCAGCAGAGAGGCTAATCAGCCCCAGCATTTT; D: -; length: 13; size: -; V: TRBV15; J: TRBJ1-5
CDR3: CSVAGTGNGYTF; DNA: TGCAGCGTTGCCGGGACAGGGAATGGCTACACCTTC; D: TRBD1; length: 12; size: -; V: TRBV29-1; J: TRBJ1-2
CDR3: CASSIQGSQETQYF; DNA: TGTGCCAGCAGCATACAGGGTTCTCAAGAGACCCAGTACTTC; D: -; length: 14; size: once; V: TRBV9; J: TRBJ2-5
CDR3: CASSYSTTSDGYTF; DNA: TGTGCCAGCAGTTACTCTACCACCTCGGATGGCTACACCTTC; D: -; length: 14; size: -; V: TRBV6-5; J: TRBJ1-2